The sequence of this T cell receptor (beta chain) was determined in a study of T cell responses to AZD1222 COVID-19 vaccine. Clones were sequenced by immunoSEQ multiplex PCR, and TCRdb holds only the in-frame ones, with some missing. There are 150,000 to 200,000 clones in the sample; over 85% occur only once, and 3.5% to 5% lies in the top ten. Germline CDR1 and CDR2: SGHRS and YFSETQ. The ends lost 4 bases at V and 6 bases at J; junction bases unmatched: 4. The CDR3 totals 14 residues. The V gene is TRBV5-1, the J gene TRBJ1-1; 12 bases line up with TRBD1. The TCR sequence derives from an adult in good health. This material consisted of peripheral blood, taken on day 0 of AZD1222 vaccination. CDR3 protein: CASSPGQGAPEAFF. The CDR3, as DNA: TGCGCCAGCAGCCCGGGACAGGGGGCACCTGAAGCTTTCTTT.